This entry is about one T cell receptor beta chain. What it recognizes is unknown. The protocol was immunoSEQ multiplex PCR, while the TCRdb copy is restricted to in-frame clones and leaves out a portion. The table records about 33,000 clones, roughly 96% of them present only once. This specimen belongs to a study of circulating and synovial CD4+ cells in juvenile arthritis. Donors were patients with active juvenile idiopathic arthritis. Points from the study as a whole: These blood cells shared more CDR3 sequences with synovium than bulk blood. Some such blood samples were as oligoclonal as synovium.

Material: CD4+ T cells from blood. The TCR was taken from a human donor with juvenile idiopathic arthritis.

The CDR3 region is CASSRSYEQYF. The CDR3 nucleotides are TGTGCCAGCAGCCGCAGTTACGAGCAGTACTTC. The chain couples TRBV5-6 to TRBJ2-7; D uncertain. V was clipped by 4 bases and J by 4 bases, with 6 bases between them. The CDR3 runs 11 residues. In germline, CDR1 is SGHDT, CDR2 YYEEEE. Full variable domain (missing parts from reference TRBV5-6 and TRBJ2-7): DAGVTQSPTHLIKTRGQQVTLRCSPKSGHDTVSWYQQALGQGPQFIFQYYEEEERQRGNFPDRFSGHQFPNYSSELNVNALLLGDSALYLCASSRSYEQYFGPGTRLTVT.